Below, 7 T cell receptor beta chains from the same sample are listed, as sequenced in a study of PD-L1 blockade in urothelial cancer. Generated by immunoSEQ multiplex PCR, the TCRdb table keeps only in-frame clones and is missing some. The sample records about 91,000 clones, roughly 80% being singletons. Time point defined: peripheral blood 6 weeks after treatment start. The sample consisted of PBMCs, taken around atezolizumab (anti-PD-L1) treatment. These TCRs come from a man aged 70 or older with urothelial cancer.

The CDR3 loop reads CASNPTEEGYTF. The CDR3, as DNA: TGTGCCAGCAACCCGACAGAAGAAGGCTACACCTTC. The chain combines TRBV7-9 with TRBJ1-2; a possible D gene is TRBD1 (5 bases). V was cut by 7 bases and J by 8 bases, with 14 bases left in between. CDR1 and CDR2 (germline): SEHNR, FQNEAQ (reference sequence). The CDR3 has 12 amino acids. The full variable domain, in which reference TRBV7-9 and TRBJ1-2 provide the parts outside the CDR3, is DTGVSQNPRHKITKRGQNVTFRCDPISEHNRLYWYRQTLGQGPEFLTYFQNEAQLEKSRLLSDRFSAERPKGSFSTLEIQRTEQGDSAMYLCASNPTEEGYTFGSGTRLTVV.

This clone has a handful of counts. J is TRBJ2-1 and V is TRBV19, with TRBD2 as a possible D gene (6 bases). In germline, CDR1 is LNHDA, CDR2 SQIVND (reference sequence). There are 15 residues in the CDR3. Trimming shortened V by 4 bases and J by 5 bases, and 15 bases separated the two germline ends. This chain's CDR3 is CASSTTFRGNNEQFF. The CDR3 region has the DNA TGTGCCAGTAGTACCACCTTCCGGGGGAACAATGAGCAGTTCTTC.

This chain joins TRBV11-2 and TRBJ1-5; 7 bases are shared with TRBD1. Germline assignment: CDR1 SGHAT and CDR2 FQNNGV. The ends lost 5 bases at V and 7 bases at J; junction bases unmatched: 5. The CDR3 is 13 residues long. CDR3 DNA: TGTGCCAGCAGCCTCAACAGGGGACAGCCCCAGCATTTT. Protein product: CASSLNRGQPQHF.

This chain links TRBV5-6 with TRBJ2-7, with TRBD2 matching 11 bases. With V trimmed by 0 bases and J by 7 bases, 6 bases remained unmatched. Per the germline V gene, CDR1 is SGHDT and CDR2 is YYEEEE. The CDR3 runs 15 residues. The chain's CDR3 is CASSLELAGEGEQYF. As DNA, the CDR3 is TGTGCCAGCAGCTTGGAACTAGCGGGAGAGGGGGAGCAGTACTTC.

This clone has only one observation. This chain links TRBV19 with TRBJ1-2; 8 nucleotides align to TRBD1. The CDR3 is made up of 21 amino acids. Germline trimming cut 3 bases from V and 4 bases from J; bases unmatched to any gene: 25. The germline gives CDR1 LNHDA, CDR2 SQIVND (reference sequence). The CDR3 reads CASSILTVRPGTGPKGYGYTF. The CDR3 DNA sequence: TGTGCCAGTAGTATTTTAACTGTTAGGCCCGGGACAGGCCCCAAGGGCTATGGCTACACCTTC. Full variable domain (remainder filled in from reference TRBV19 and TRBJ1-2): DGGITQSPKYLFRKEGQNVTLSCEQNLNHDAMYWYRQDPGQGLRLIYYSQIVNDFQKGDIAEGYSVSREKKESFPLTVTSAQKNPTAFYLCASSILTVRPGTGPKGYGYTFGSGTRLTVV.

The J gene is TRBJ2-3, the V gene TRBV28, with TRBD2 matching 10 bases. Germline V gene lookup returns CDR1 MDHEN and CDR2 SYDVKM. V shed 7 bases and J 0 bases; nucleotides not matched to a gene: 7. The CDR3 runs to 16 residues. This chain's CDR3 is CASNPLAGQSTDTQYF. CDR3 sequence (DNA): TGTGCCAGCAACCCACTAGCGGGGCAAAGCACAGATACGCAGTATTTT.

This clone was detected a few times. The rearrangement links TRBV5-5 to TRBJ1-2; 10 bases agree with TRBD1. Trimming cost V 3 bases and J 3 bases; bases outside gene matches: 5. The germline V gene has CDR1 SGHKS and CDR2 YYEKEE (reference sequence). The CDR3 loop spans 15 amino acids. Here the CDR3 reads CASSSQTGGDYGYTF. CDR3 DNA: TGTGCCAGCAGCTCACAGACAGGGGGCGACTATGGCTACACCTTC. The variable domain in full, with the rest retrieved from reference TRBV5-5 and TRBJ1-2, is DAGVTQSPTHLIKTRGQQVTLRCSPISGHKSVSWYQQVLGQGPQFIFQYYEKEERGRGNFPDRFSARQFPNYSSELNVNALLLGDSALYLCASSSQTGGDYGYTFGSGTRLTVV.